A selection of T cell receptor beta chains follows, all from one sample in a study of cytomegalovirus exposure and HLA in healthy donors. Clones were read by immunoSEQ multiplex PCR, and TCRdb kept only the in-frame ones, dropping some. The listing records 60,000 to 75,000 clones. The sequenced sample was PBMCs. These receptors were obtained from a female donor in good health and CMV-seropositive. Each CDR3 is given with its conserved first and last residue. Each record gives: D gene, V gene, J gene, CDR3 DNA, CDR3 protein. D genes are given only for firm matches.

D: NA
V: TRBV1
J: TRBJ1-1
DNA: TGCACCAGCAGCCAAGAAGCGAGTCTTAGGACAGGGCGGGGGAACACTGAAGCTTTCTTT
CDR3: CTSSQEASLRTGRGNTEAFF

D: TRBD1
V: TRBV2
J: TRBJ1-1
DNA: TGTGCCAGCAGCAACAGGGGATGGGGCACTGAAGCTTTCTTT
CDR3: CASSNRGWGTEAFF

D: NA
V: TRBV7-6
J: TRBJ1-5
DNA: TGTGCCAGCAGCTTAGCGGCTGGGGCAAGCAATCAGCCCCAGCATTTT
CDR3: CASSLAAGASNQPQHF

D: TRBD1
V: TRBV25-1
J: TRBJ2-2
DNA: TGTGCCAGCAGTGTAATAGACAGGGCGAACACCGGGGAGCTGTTTTTT
CDR3: CASSVIDRANTGELFF

D: NA
V: TRBV18
J: TRBJ1-4
DNA: TGTGCCAGCTCACCCCTCCCTAGGACACAGGGAGCTAATGAAAAACTGTTTTTT
CDR3: CASSPLPRTQGANEKLFF

D: NA
V: TRBV29-1
J: TRBJ2-7
DNA: TGCAGCGCGGGGGGTGGACAGTCCTACGAGCAGTACTTC
CDR3: CSAGGGQSYEQYF

D: TRBD2
V: TRBV6-5
J: TRBJ2-7
DNA: TGTGCCAGCAGCAGGGTGGGACTAGCGGGAGCCGAGCAGTACTTC
CDR3: CASSRVGLAGAEQYF

D: NA
V: TRBV4-3
J: TRBJ2-2
DNA: TGCGCCAGCAGCCTAAATGGACAGCTTGTGGCCGGGGAGCTGTTTTTT
CDR3: CASSLNGQLVAGELFF

D: NA
V: TRBV19
J: TRBJ2-2
DNA: TGTGCCAGTAGTTGGGACTCCAGGGAGCTGTTTTTT
CDR3: CASSWDSRELFF

D: TRBD1
V: TRBV28
J: TRBJ2-7
DNA: TGTGCCAGCAGTTTGACAGGGGACTCCTACGAGCAGTACTTC
CDR3: CASSLTGDSYEQYF

D: TRBD2
V: TRBV28
J: TRBJ2-1
DNA: TGTGCCAGCAGATTAGCGGGGGAATACAATGAGCAGTTCTTC
CDR3: CASRLAGEYNEQFF

D: TRBD2
V: TRBV6-5
J: TRBJ2-5
DNA: TGTGCCAGCAGTTCGGATAAGCGGGGGGAGACCCAGTACTTC
CDR3: CASSSDKRGETQYF

D: NA
V: TRBV6-5
J: TRBJ1-1
DNA: TGTGCCAGCAGTTACAGCCGGGGGGTCACTGAAGCTTTCTTT
CDR3: CASSYSRGVTEAFF